These T cell receptor beta chains were read from a single sample in a study of blood T cell repertoires in COVID-19. Sequencing was performed with immunoSEQ multiplex PCR; in TCRdb, only in-frame clones are kept and a portion is missing. Here the sample spans 200,000 to 250,000 clones, 70% to 90% being singletons. The specimen was peripheral blood. The source of these receptors is a man between 35 and 55 years old with acute or convalescent COVID-19. CDR3s include the opening cysteine and the closing phenylalanine or tryptophan. The D gene is left open where the match is weak. Rows give clone size only sometimes, using once, few, many, or a class for an expanded clone.

CDR3 protein	CDR3 DNA	V gene	J gene	clone size	D gene
CASSYDFAGDYEQYF	TGTGCCAGCAGTTACGATTTCGCCGGGGACTACGAGCAGTACTTC	TRBV6-5	TRBJ2-7	.	.
CASSLSPGTGAAFF	TGTGCCAGCAGCCTCAGTCCCGGGACAGGGGCAGCTTTCTTT	TRBV5-4	TRBJ1-1	.	TRBD1
CASSTGGVNEKLFF	TGTGCCAGCAGTACAGGGGGGGTAAATGAAAAACTGTTTTTT	TRBV6-6	TRBJ1-4	.	TRBD1
CASSMGQVGLREQFF	TGTGCCAGTAGTATGGGCCAGGTGGGGCTCCGGGAGCAGTTCTTC	TRBV19	TRBJ2-1	.	.
CASSKETGQLYEQYF	TGTGCCAGCAGCAAGGAGACGGGACAGCTATACGAGCAGTACTTC	TRBV5-5	TRBJ2-7	.	TRBD1
CASSPLGGGELFF	TGTGCCAGCAGCCCATTAGGAGGAGGGGAGCTGTTTTTT	TRBV7-3	TRBJ2-2	.	.
CASRRDRVGDEKLFF	TGTGCCAGCAGAAGGGACAGGGTAGGGGATGAAAAACTGTTTTTT	TRBV2	TRBJ1-4	.	TRBD1
CASSLQGSFSNTEAFF	TGTGCCAGCAGCTTACAGGGTTCATTTTCGAACACTGAAGCTTTCTTT	TRBV13	TRBJ1-1	.	.
CASSLDRGRGGSETQYF	TGCGCCAGCAGCTTGGATCGGGGCAGGGGAGGGTCGGAGACCCAGTACTTC	TRBV5-1	TRBJ2-5	.	.
CASSLVGTDFNSPLHF	TGCGCCAGCAGCTTGGTAGGGACAGACTTTAATTCACCCCTCCACTTT	TRBV5-1	TRBJ1-6	.	TRBD1
CASSLMTLSYEQYF	TGCGCCAGCAGCTTGATGACACTCTCCTACGAGCAGTACTTC	TRBV5-1	TRBJ2-7	.	.
CASSLVTGSVVQYF	TGTGCCAGCAGCTTAGTTACGGGGTCCGTTGTGCAGTATTTT	TRBV7-9	TRBJ2-3	many	.
CASSLTGGDYGYTF	TGTGCCAGCAGTTTGACAGGGGGCGACTATGGCTACACCTTC	TRBV6-5	TRBJ1-2	.	TRBD1
CASSSGSTSSGNTIYF	TGTGCCAGCAGTTCAGGTTCCACTAGCTCTGGAAACACCATATATTTT	TRBV6-5	TRBJ1-3	.	.
CASAGTGDAGQYF	TGTGCCAGCGCCGGGACAGGGGACGCCGGGCAGTACTTC	TRBV19	TRBJ2-7	.	TRBD1
CAHRTGDYGYTF	TGTGCCCACAGAACAGGGGACTATGGCTACACCTTC	TRBV28	TRBJ1-2	.	TRBD1
CASSLEFGQGDYGYTF	TGCGCCAGCAGCTTGGAATTTGGACAGGGCGACTATGGCTACACCTTC	TRBV5-1	TRBJ1-2	.	TRBD1
CASSSWGTVHEKLFF	TGTGCCAGCAGCTCTTGGGGGACAGTGCATGAAAAACTGTTTTTT	TRBV7-9	TRBJ1-4	.	TRBD1
CASSLEQGLEAFF	TGTGCCAGCAGCTTAGAACAGGGTTTAGAAGCTTTCTTT	TRBV7-9	TRBJ1-1	.	.
CACSQGSTHEQYF	TGTGCCTGCTCCCAGGGTTCAACCCACGAGCAGTACTTC	TRBV30	TRBJ2-7	.	.
CASSRVGTGADTQYF	TGCGCCAGCAGCCGGGTCGGGACAGGGGCAGATACGCAGTATTTT	TRBV5-1	TRBJ2-3	.	TRBD1
CASSRGTGDGYTF	TGTGCCAGCAGCAGAGGGACAGGGGATGGCTACACCTTC	TRBV5-4	TRBJ1-2	.	TRBD1
CASSEMYQTGELFF	TGCGCCAGCAGTGAAATGTATCAGACCGGGGAGCTGTTTTTT	TRBV10-1	TRBJ2-2	.	.
CSVATGTGETEAFF	TGCAGCGTTGCGACCGGGACAGGGGAAACTGAAGCTTTCTTT	TRBV29-1	TRBJ1-1	.	TRBD1
CASSYGDATNEKLFF	TGTGCCAGCAGTTACGGAGATGCAACTAATGAAAAACTGTTTTTT	TRBV6-2/TRBV6-3	TRBJ1-4	few	.
CASSQIRTGGGTDTQYF	TGCGCCAGCAGCCAAATCCGGACAGGCGGTGGCACAGATACGCAGTATTTT	TRBV4-1	TRBJ2-3	.	TRBD1
CASSVSSGLYNEQFF	TGTGCCAGCAGCGTGAGTAGCGGGTTGTACAATGAGCAGTTCTTC	TRBV9	TRBJ2-1	.	TRBD2
CSVEGGLRNGYTF	TGCAGCGTTGAAGGAGGCCTTAGGAACGGCTACACCTTC	TRBV29-1	TRBJ1-2	.	.
CASSSQRGATDTQYF	TGTGCCAGCAGTTCCCAGCGGGGGGCCACAGATACGCAGTATTTT	TRBV28	TRBJ2-3	.	TRBD2
CASSLGMKGRGYTF	TGTGCCAGCAGTCTAGGGATGAAGGGGCGGGGCTACACCTTC	TRBV28	TRBJ1-2	.	.
CASSTQTTRSGNTIYF	TGTGCCAGCAGCACACAGACAACGCGCTCTGGAAACACCATATATTTT	TRBV9	TRBJ1-3	.	.
CASSLLSSGVDTEAFF	TGTGCCAGCTCTTTATTGTCTTCGGGGGTAGACACTGAAGCTTTCTTT	TRBV18	TRBJ1-1	.	.
CASSLVSQGSQQYF	TGTGCCAGCAGCTTAGTAAGTCAGGGTTCCCAGCAGTACTTC	TRBV7-2	TRBJ2-7	.	.
CSAKGQETQYF	TGCAGTGCTAAGGGGCAAGAGACCCAGTACTTC	TRBV20-1	TRBJ2-5	.	.
CASSDPRGGETQYF	TGTGCCAGCAGCGACCCGAGGGGGGGAGAGACCCAGTACTTC	TRBV9	TRBJ2-5	.	.
CASSPPKRTGELFF	TGTGCCAGCTCACCACCGAAGAGGACCGGGGAGCTGTTTTTT	TRBV18	TRBJ2-2	.	.
CASSVVPGESSYNEQFF	TGTGCCAGCAGCGTAGTTCCGGGGGAGAGCTCCTACAATGAGCAGTTCTTC	TRBV9	TRBJ2-1	once	.
CASSPPSGQGTYEQYF	TGTGCCAGCTCACCACCATCTGGACAGGGGACCTACGAGCAGTACTTC	TRBV18	TRBJ2-7	.	TRBD1
CASRFLDSAALSNYGYTF	TGTGCCAGCAGGTTTCTGGACAGCGCCGCGTTATCTAACTATGGCTACACCTTC	TRBV2	TRBJ1-2	.	.